The 16 T cell receptor beta chains presented below share a single source sample, sequenced in a study of shared clonotypes between healthy human individuals. Measured with immunoSEQ multiplex PCR; TCRdb has only the in-frame clones, and not every one. The sample yields roughly 850,000 clones, approximately 97% seen once. Naive CD8 cells were CD45RO-negative, positively selected for CCR7, excluding terminally differentiated effector memory CD45RA+ cells. The sequenced sample was naive CD8+ T cells sorted from blood. The receptor set was obtained from a young man in good health.

Of note for this clone: The same CDR3 can be traced to other DNA sequences in this sample. The gene calls are TRBV9 and TRBJ1-5; no firm D call. Between the trimmed V and J ends, which lost 7 bases and 5 bases, there was a span of 4 bases. This CDR3 contains 10 residues. Germline values: CDR1 SGDLS, CDR2 YYNGEE. Written as DNA, the CDR3 is TGTGCCAGCGGCGATCAGCCCCAGCATTTT. Its protein is CASGDQPQHF. Complete variable domain (other parts from reference TRBV9 and TRBJ1-5): DSGVTQTPKHLITATGQRVTLRCSPRSGDLSVYWYQQSLDQGLQFLIQYYNGEERAKGNILERFSAQQFPDLHSELNLSSLELGDSALYFCASGDQPQHFGDGTRLSIL.

The rearrangement links TRBV14 to TRBJ2-1; the match to TRBD2 covers 10 bases. V trimming: 0 bases; J trimming: 8 bases; junction bases outside the gene matches: 10. Germline-derived CDR1 and CDR2 are SGHDN and FVKESK. CDR3 length equals 17 residues. CDR3 residues: CASSQDSTSGNYDEQFF. The CDR3 coding sequence is TGTGCCAGCAGCCAAGATTCCACTAGCGGGAATTATGATGAGCAGTTCTTC.

The chain uses TRBV15 and TRBJ2-3; 13 positions match TRBD2. Germline assignment: CDR1 LNHNV and CDR2 YYDKDF (reference sequence). With V trimmed by 4 bases and J by 6 bases, 7 bases remained unmatched. This CDR3 region has 16 residues. The CDR3 here is CATSNPLAGGPDTQYF. As DNA, the CDR3 is TGTGCCACCAGCAACCCACTAGCGGGAGGGCCGGATACGCAGTATTTT.

V and J are TRBV7-9 and TRBJ2-7; a possible D gene is TRBD2 (6 bases). V shed 4 bases and J shed 0 bases, with 10 bases lying between them. This CDR3 has 14 residues. Germline V gene lookup returns CDR1 SEHNR and CDR2 FQNEAQ (reference sequence). The CDR3 is CASSSLATSYEQYF. The DNA of the CDR3 is TGTGCCAGCAGCTCCCTAGCGACCTCCTACGAGCAGTACTTC.

This clone was seen a single time. The chain has TRBV6-5 and TRBJ1-3, with D possibly matching TRBD1 (5 bases). Trimming took 3 bases from V and 0 from J, leaving 9 bases between them. Germline assignment: CDR1 MNHEY and CDR2 SVGAGI. This CDR3 spans 15 amino acids. The CDR3 sequence: CASSYGAYSGNTIYF. The DNA of the CDR3 is TGTGCCAGCAGTTATGGGGCGTACTCTGGAAACACCATATATTTT.

The chain employs TRBV11-3 and TRBJ2-1; possible D gene TRBD2, 5 bases. V was clipped by 1 base and J by 5 bases, with 12 bases between them. This CDR3 is built from 15 residues. The germline V gene encodes CDR1 SGHNT and CDR2 YENEEA. The CDR3 DNA is TGTGCCAGCAGCTTAGGGGCGGGCGCAAACAATGAGCAGTTCTTC. Its translation: CASSLGAGANNEQFF.

V gene TRBV2 combines with J gene TRBJ2-5, with D unresolved. Germline CDR1 and CDR2: SNHLY and FYNNEI. CDR3 size: 13 residues. Trimming shortened V by 5 bases and J by 1 base, and 8 bases separated the two germline ends. The CDR3 protein is CASSLHVQETQYF. DNA of the CDR3: TGTGCCAGCAGTCTCCACGTCCAAGAGACCCAGTACTTC.

This rearrangement joins TRBV9 to TRBJ2-1, with a weak D call TRBD2 (6 bases). This CDR3 region has 13 residues. The ends were cut back, 0 bases at V and 8 bases at J, with 9 bases in the middle. Germline V gene data show CDR1 as SGDLS and CDR2 as YYNGEE. The CDR3 loop reads CASSVVAGHEQFF. The CDR3 DNA is TGTGCCAGCAGCGTAGTCGCGGGGCATGAGCAGTTCTTC. The whole variable domain, filled in from reference TRBV9 and TRBJ2-1, reads DSGVTQTPKHLITATGQRVTLRCSPRSGDLSVYWYQQSLDQGLQFLIQYYNGEERAKGNILERFSAQQFPDLHSELNLSSLELGDSALYFCASSVVAGHEQFFGPGTRLTVL.

V and J are TRBV5-4 and TRBJ1-2; perhaps TRBD1 as D (5 bases). The CDR3 runs 13 residues. V gave up 4 bases and J gave up 8 bases, with 15 bases separating them. CDR1 is SGHNT and CDR2 is YYREEE in the germline V gene (reference sequence). CDR3 coding DNA: TGTGCCAGCAGCCCGGGGGAGGTCGCGGGCTACACCTTC. Protein product: CASSPGEVAGYTF.

The chain carries TRBV5-4 and TRBJ2-2, with D possibly matching TRBD1 (6 bases). There are 14 residues in the CDR3. Germline V gene lookup returns CDR1 SGHNT and CDR2 YYREEE (reference sequence). The germline V and J ends were trimmed by 4 bases and 4 bases, with 11 bases remaining between them. The DNA of the CDR3 is TGTGCCAGCAGCGCTACAGGGATCACCGGGGAGCTGTTTTTT. Translation: CASSATGITGELFF.

The chain is built from TRBV9 and TRBJ1-1; D is ambiguous. Trimming cost V 2 bases and J 2 bases, with 10 bases left between them. The CDR3 runs to 14 residues. CDR1 is SGDLS and CDR2 is YYNGEE in the germline V gene. CDR3 region: CASSVDGDNTEAFF. CDR3 nucleotides: TGTGCCAGCAGCGTCGATGGGGATAACACTGAAGCTTTCTTT.

This clone showed up just once. This sequence joins TRBV27 and TRBJ1-5; D unclear. With 2 bases removed from V and 7 bases from J, the gap between germline ends came to 12 bases. Germline assignment: CDR1 MNHEY and CDR2 SMNVEV (reference sequence). The CDR3 length is 14 residues. This CDR3 reads CASSLNPSGQPQHF. In DNA, the CDR3 is TGTGCCAGCAGTTTAAACCCCAGCGGACAGCCCCAGCATTTT.

V usage is TRBV1 and J usage is TRBJ2-1; TRBD2, the table's D call, lacks a check against the DNA. TRBV1 constitutes a pseudogene. This CDR3 has 17 amino acids. CDR3 sequence reads: CTSSQAGLADLNNEQFF. The CDR3 region has the DNA TGCACCAGCAGCCAAGCTGGCCTAGCGGACCTAAACAATGAGCAGTTCTTC.

J is TRBJ2-1 and V is TRBV5-4; D might be TRBD2 (6 bases). The V gene lost 3 bases and the J gene lost 6 bases, with 7 bases spanning the gap. The CDR3 length is 12 residues. From germline, CDR1 is SGHNT and CDR2 YYREEE (reference sequence). The CDR3 sequence is CASSWDFNEQFF. CDR3 sequence (DNA): TGTGCCAGCAGCTGGGACTTCAATGAGCAGTTCTTC.

This clone was detected once. The chain has TRBV7-9 and TRBJ1-5; 7 positions match TRBD1. Germline trimming cut 5 bases from V and 7 bases from J; bases unmatched to any gene: 8. The CDR3 consists of 14 residues. Germline CDR1 and CDR2: SEHNR and FQNEAQ (reference sequence). CDR3 sequence (DNA): TGTGCCAGCAGCCCATCGACAGGGCTCCAGCCCCAGCATTTT. Translation: CASSPSTGLQPQHF.

The count of this clone is one. The chain joins TRBV27 to TRBJ2-3, with TRBD2 matching over 7 bases. CDR3 length: 15 residues. With V trimmed by 10 bases and J by 1 base, 11 bases remained unmatched. In germline, CDR1 is MNHEY, CDR2 SMNVEV (reference sequence). The CDR3 DNA reads as TGTGCCACACTTACTAGGGAGGGTGGCACAGATACGCAGTATTTT. The encoded protein is CATLTREGGTDTQYF.